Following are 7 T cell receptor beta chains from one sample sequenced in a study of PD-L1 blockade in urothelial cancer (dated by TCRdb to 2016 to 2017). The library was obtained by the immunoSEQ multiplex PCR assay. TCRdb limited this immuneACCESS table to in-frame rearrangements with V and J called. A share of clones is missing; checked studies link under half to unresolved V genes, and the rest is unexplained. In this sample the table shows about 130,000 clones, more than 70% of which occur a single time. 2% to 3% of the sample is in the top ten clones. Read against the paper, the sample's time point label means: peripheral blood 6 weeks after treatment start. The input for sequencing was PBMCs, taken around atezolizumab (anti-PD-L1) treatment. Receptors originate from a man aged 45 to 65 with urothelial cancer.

CDR3 coding DNA: TGTGCCAGCAGCTTATCAGGGGGCTATGGCTACACCTTC. It is translated as CASSLSGGYGYTF. The gene calls are TRBV7-9 and TRBJ1-2, with 7 bases lining up with TRBD1. The CDR3 runs to 13 residues. CDR1 is SEHNR and CDR2 is FQNEAQ in the germline V gene (reference sequence). The trim removed 2 bases at V and 4 bases at J, leaving 1 base unmatched.

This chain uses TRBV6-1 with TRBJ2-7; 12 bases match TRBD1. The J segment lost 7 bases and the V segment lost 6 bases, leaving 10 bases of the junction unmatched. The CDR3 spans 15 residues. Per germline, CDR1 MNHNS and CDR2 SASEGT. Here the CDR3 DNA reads TGTGCCAGCAGAGAACCGGGACAGGGGGCATGGGAGCAGTACTTC. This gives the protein CASREPGQGAWEQYF.

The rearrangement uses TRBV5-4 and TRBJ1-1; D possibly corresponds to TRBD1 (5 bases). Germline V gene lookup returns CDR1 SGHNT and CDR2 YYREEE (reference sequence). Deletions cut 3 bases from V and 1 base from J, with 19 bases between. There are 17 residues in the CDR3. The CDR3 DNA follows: TGTGCCAGCAGCTGGGGGGGTCCCGGGGCGACGAACACTGAAGCTTTCTTT. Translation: CASSWGGPGATNTEAFF.

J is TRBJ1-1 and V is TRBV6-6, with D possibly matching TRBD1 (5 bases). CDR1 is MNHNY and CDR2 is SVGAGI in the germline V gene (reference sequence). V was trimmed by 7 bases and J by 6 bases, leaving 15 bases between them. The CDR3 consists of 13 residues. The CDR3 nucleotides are TGTGCCAGCACCCGGGGGGGGAGAGCTGAAGCTTTCTTT. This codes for CASTRGGRAEAFF.

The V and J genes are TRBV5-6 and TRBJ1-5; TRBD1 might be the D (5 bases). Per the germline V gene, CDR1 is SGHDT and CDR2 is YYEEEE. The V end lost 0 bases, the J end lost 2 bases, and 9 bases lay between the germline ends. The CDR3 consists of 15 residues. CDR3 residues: CASSLGGLGNQPQHF. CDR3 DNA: TGTGCCAGCAGCTTGGGGGGCTTGGGCAATCAGCCCCAGCATTTT.

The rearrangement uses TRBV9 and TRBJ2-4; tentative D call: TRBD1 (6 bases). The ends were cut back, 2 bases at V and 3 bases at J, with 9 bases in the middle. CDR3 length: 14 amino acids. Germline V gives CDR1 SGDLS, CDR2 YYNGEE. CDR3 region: CASSVTGGKNIQYF. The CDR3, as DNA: TGTGCCAGCAGCGTGACAGGTGGCAAAAACATTCAGTACTTC. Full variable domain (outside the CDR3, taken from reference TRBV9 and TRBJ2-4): DSGVTQTPKHLITATGQRVTLRCSPRSGDLSVYWYQQSLDQGLQFLIQYYNGEERAKGNILERFSAQQFPDLHSELNLSSLELGDSALYFCASSVTGGKNIQYFGAGTRLSVL.

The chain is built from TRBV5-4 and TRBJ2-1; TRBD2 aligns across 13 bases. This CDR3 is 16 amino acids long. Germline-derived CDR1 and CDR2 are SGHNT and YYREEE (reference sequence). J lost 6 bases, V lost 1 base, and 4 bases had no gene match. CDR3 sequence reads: CASSLTSGRAVNEQFF. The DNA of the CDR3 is TGTGCCAGCAGCTTGACTAGCGGGAGGGCCGTCAATGAGCAGTTCTTC.